In this sample, the clone carrying this T cell receptor beta chain is medium-sized. Its target is not known. This specimen belongs to a study of liver allograft versus peripheral blood T cells. Study-wide context: Graft-liver T cell receptor repertoires were compared against recipient peripheral blood repertoires. Overall study results and limits: Repertoires of T cell receptors in liver allografts reportedly differed from peripheral blood repertoires.

The CDR3 has 15 amino acids. V gave up 3 bases and J gave up 4 bases, with 15 bases separating them. Germline V lookup: CDR1 KGHSH, CDR2 LQKENI. TCRdb reprocessed the reads via MiXCR and lists one record per CDR3 protein. Here the sample spans approximately 13,000 distinct CDR3 sequences, roughly 20% being singletons. The rearrangement joins TRBV18 to TRBJ1-1, with D maybe TRBD1 (6 bases). This receptor was identified in a human patient who had a liver transplant. Some T cells may trace back to the graft donor. This CDR3 reads CASSPNRDPGTEAFF. CDR3 nucleotide sequence: TGTGCCAGCTCACCGAACAGGGATCCGGGCACTGAAGCTTTCTTT.